This TCR beta chain came from a study of blood T cell repertoires in COVID-19. Study details: Sites across the United States, Italy and Spain contributed samples from acute and convalescent COVID-19. The cDNA or gDNA used as material had been derived from T cells, B-cell-depleted T cells, or PBMCs.

CDR3 length: 14 residues. Trimming removed 2 bases from V and 5 bases from J, with 12 bases in between. CDR1 and CDR2 (germline): KGHSH, LQKENI. In the authors' methods: Reference gene primers were amplified, and this amplification served to estimate nucleated cell counts. Clones were sequenced by immunoSEQ multiplex PCR, and TCRdb holds only the in-frame ones, with some missing. V and J calls plus clone size are reproduced from that table; the DNA served to infer D and trimming. There are roughly 120,000 clones in the sample; around four fifths occur only once, and about 8.1% lies in the top ten. V is TRBV18 and J is TRBJ1-2; the D is unclear. The specimen sequenced was peripheral blood. The source of this sequence is a woman between 35 and 50 years old with acute or convalescent COVID-19. CDR3 DNA sequence: TGTGCCAGCTCACCAGTAGGCAGAGGGTATGGCTACACCTTC. It translates to CASSPVGRGYGYTF.